The sequence of this T cell receptor beta chain was determined in a study of T cell responses to AZD1222 COVID-19 vaccine. Points on this clone: The antigen is undetermined.

Findings and limits, study-wide: With two AZD1222 doses given, Spike-specific TCR breadth and depth both rose. Reportedly, nearly half of unique spike TCRs recognized epitopes outside B.1.351/B.1.1.7 mutations. Regions 160-218 and 743-854 dominated among vaccine-associated CD4 TCRs spanning spike.

Assay used: immunoSEQ multiplex PCR; TCRdb lists only in-frame clones, some missing. The sample lists 150,000 to 200,000 clones, 70% to 90% occurring once. CDR3 size: 14 residues. Trimming shortened V by 10 bases and J by 0 bases, and 12 bases separated the two germline ends. Per the germline V gene, CDR1 is SNHLY and CDR2 is FYNNEI. The genes are TRBV2 and TRBJ1-4; D is uncertain. The receptor was isolated from an adult in good health. The sequencing used peripheral blood, collected on day 0 of AZD1222 vaccination. For the CDR3, the DNA is TGTGCCATCCCGGCGGCCGCAACTAATGAAAAACTGTTTTTT. This gives the protein CAIPAAATNEKLFF.